The clone carrying this T cell receptor (beta chain) was seen a handful of times. Antigen unknown. The sample belongs to a study of post-analysis software for immune sequencing data. Carried by the TCR beta cDNA libraries were unique molecular identifiers. Yield was roughly 500,000 cDNA molecules from around 1 to 10 million T cells. TCRdb passed the PCR reads through MiXCR, listing each CDR3 protein once. The sample lists some 700,000 distinct CDR3 sequences; 55% to 60% were seen once. Findings and limits, study-wide: Samples prepared in the same batch strongly co-clustered by F measure. Patients had higher frequencies than controls of five TRBV segments, including TRBV5-6, TRBV5-1 and TRBV20-1. Normalized Chao1 diversity in multiple sclerosis patients fell significantly below that of controls.

The junction had 14 bases not matched to a gene; V was cut back by 4 bases and J by 1 base. Germline V CDR1 and CDR2: SEHNR, FQNEAQ (reference sequence). CDR3 length equals 19 residues. The chain recombines TRBV7-9 with TRBJ1-1; 11 nucleotides align to TRBD1. This receptor was identified in a girl aged 2-10 years with multiple sclerosis. The specimen sequenced was blood. Here the CDR3 DNA reads TGTGCCAGCAGCTCCGCTCGCGGGACAGGGGGGATACGGAACACTGAAGCTTTCTTT. It encodes CASSSARGTGGIRNTEAFF.